The 23 T cell receptor beta chains given below trace back to one sample, sequenced in a study of blood T cell repertoires in COVID-19. The assay was immunoSEQ multiplex PCR, and TCRdb's table has in-frame clones only and misses some. The sample has 100,000 to 150,000 clones; about 80% are singletons. The sample comprised peripheral blood. These receptors originate from a woman aged 45-65 years with acute or convalescent COVID-19.

This chain connects TRBV3-1 (or the pseudogene TRBV3-2) to TRBJ1-6; D perhaps matches TRBD1 (6 bases). Trimming took 5 bases from V and 9 from J, leaving 17 bases between them. The V gene's germline CDR1 is LGHDT and CDR2 YNNKEL (reference sequence). The CDR3 is made up of 15 amino acids. CDR3 loop: CASSGQGGGRSPLHF. In DNA form, the CDR3 reads TGTGCCAGCAGCGGTCAGGGAGGGGGTCGTTCACCCCTCCACTTT.

This clone was detected many times. The chain couples TRBV24-1 to TRBJ2-2; 10 bases align to TRBD1. The length of the CDR3 is 15 residues. Per the germline V gene, CDR1 is KGHDR and CDR2 is SFDVKD. The V gene end was trimmed by 2 bases and the J gene end by 6 bases; junction bases not matched to a gene: 2. CDR3 DNA sequence: TGTGCCACCAGTGATTCGGGACAGGGGTCCGGGGAGCTGTTTTTT. The encoded protein is CATSDSGQGSGELFF.

V usage is TRBV2 and J usage is TRBJ1-2, with 8 bases matching TRBD1. V lost 2 bases to trimming and J lost 4 bases; unmatched junction nucleotides: 3. CDR3 length: 14 amino acids. Germline CDR1 is SNHLY and CDR2 is FYNNEI. The CDR3 spells CASSEQGAVYGYTF. CDR3 DNA: TGTGCCAGCAGTGAACAGGGGGCCGTCTATGGCTACACCTTC.

The chain is built from TRBV27 and TRBJ1-2; 11 bases agree with TRBD1. The CDR3 has 15 amino acids. V lost 4 bases to trimming and J lost 7 bases; unmatched junction nucleotides: 8. The germline V gene has CDR1 MNHEY and CDR2 SMNVEV (reference sequence). This CDR3 reads CASSSPDRGRGGYTF. CDR3 bases: TGTGCCAGCAGTTCCCCGGACAGGGGGCGGGGTGGCTACACCTTC.

This sequence joins TRBV27 and TRBJ1-5, with TRBD1 matching 7 bases. J gave up 3 bases and V 4 bases, and 9 bases lay outside the gene matches. From germline, CDR1 is MNHEY and CDR2 SMNVEV (reference sequence). This CDR3 region has 16 residues. The CDR3 nucleotides read TGTGCCAGCAGTTCACTGACAGGGCCACTCAATCAGCCCCAGCATTTT. Translated, it gives CASSSLTGPLNQPQHF.

V and J are TRBV6-1 and TRBJ1-2; D is perhaps TRBD1 (6 bases). Trimming removed 1 base from V and 4 bases from J, with 13 bases in between. Germline values: CDR1 MNHNS, CDR2 SASEGT. The CDR3 extends over 15 amino acids. CDR3 sequence: CASSEGLLGAYGYTF. DNA for the CDR3: TGTGCCAGCAGTGAAGGGCTATTGGGGGCCTATGGCTACACCTTC.

CDR3 amino acids: CASGLVPGRTNEKLFF. In nucleotides, the CDR3 is TGTGCTAGTGGTTTGGTACCCGGGAGGACTAATGAAAAACTGTTTTTT. The chain is built from TRBV12-5 and TRBJ1-4; D is ambiguous. This CDR3 is built from 16 residues. The V end was cut by 0 bases, the J end by 2 bases, with 10 bases between. Per germline, CDR1 LGHNT and CDR2 FRNRAP.

The CDR3 DNA follows: TGTGCCAGCAGGGCAGGGGGTAGTGAAAAACTGTTTTTT. Protein product: CASRAGGSEKLFF. The chain links TRBV6-5 to TRBJ1-4; 7 nucleotides match TRBD1. This CDR3 is 13 amino acids long. Germline CDR1 reads MNHEY; CDR2 reads SVGAGI. With V trimmed by 6 bases and J by 7 bases, 5 bases remained unmatched.

The gene calls are TRBV12-3 or TRBV12-4 and TRBJ1-2, with D hard to call. The CDR3 totals 11 residues. V dropped 11 bases and J dropped 4 bases, with 11 bases sitting between them. CDR3 region: CARFSCYGYTF. CDR3 DNA sequence: TGTGCCCGGTTTTCTTGCTATGGCTACACCTTC.

This clone was observed once. The rearrangement links TRBV30 to TRBJ1-2, with D unresolved. The CDR3 runs to 15 residues. Germline CDR1 is GTSNPN and CDR2 is SVGIG (reference sequence). V was cut by 4 bases and J by 4 bases, with 19 bases left in between. As DNA, the CDR3 is TGTGCCTGGACCCCAGGTGGGGTTAGCGGCTATGGCTACACCTTC. Encoded protein: CAWTPGGVSGYGYTF.

This clone was seen once. The chain combines TRBV19 with TRBJ2-6; TRBD1 might be the D (7 bases). The V and J ends lost 4 bases and 2 bases respectively, with 9 bases between them. Germline V lookup: CDR1 LNHDA, CDR2 SQIVND (reference sequence). The CDR3 is 15 residues long. CDR3 amino acids: CASSTGGTGANVLTF. The CDR3 DNA reads as TGTGCCAGTAGTACAGGGGGGACTGGGGCCAACGTCCTGACTTTC.

The chain uses TRBV28 and TRBJ1-6, with D possibly TRBD1 on 6 matching bases. Trimming stripped 7 bases from V and 10 bases from J, with 17 bases between. CDR1 and CDR2 from the germline V gene are MDHEN and SYDVKM. This CDR3 has 14 amino acids. DNA of the CDR3: TGTGCCAGCAAAGGGGGAGGGGGGGGATCACCCCTCCACTTT. Translating gives CASKGGGGGSPLHF.

The chain uses TRBV6-5 and TRBJ1-3; D gene uncertain. This CDR3 has 15 residues. Germline CDR1 reads MNHEY; CDR2 reads SVGAGI. Between the trimmed V and J ends, which lost 6 bases and 0 bases, there was a span of 12 bases. CDR3 DNA: TGTGCCAGCAGCCGGAGCGGGAGCTCTGGAAACACCATATATTTT. Amino acids: CASSRSGSSGNTIYF.

The rearrangement uses TRBV19 and TRBJ1-4, with TRBD1 matching over 9 bases. Trimming took 6 bases from V and 7 from J; bases not matched to a gene: 6. The CDR3 runs 14 residues. CDR1 and CDR2 from the germline V gene are LNHDA and SQIVND (reference sequence). CDR3 DNA sequence: TGTGCCAGTAGACCCGGGACAGGGTTTGAAAAACTGTTTTTT. It is translated as CASRPGTGFEKLFF. The full variable domain, with the rest looked up from reference TRBV19 and TRBJ1-4, is DGGITQSPKYLFRKEGQNVTLSCEQNLNHDAMYWYRQDPGQGLRLIYYSQIVNDFQKGDIAEGYSVSREKKESFPLTVTSAQKNPTAFYLCASRPGTGFEKLFFGSGTQLSVL.

The chain couples TRBV10-1 to TRBJ2-1; 9 positions match TRBD2. CDR3 length: 16 amino acids. Losses at the gene ends were 5 bases for V and 3 bases for J; bases not matched to a gene: 8. Germline V gene data show CDR1 as WNHNN and CDR2 as SYGVQD (reference sequence). This CDR3 reads CASSSGMTSGYNEQFF. The CDR3 nucleotides are TGCGCCAGCAGTAGTGGAATGACTAGCGGCTACAATGAGCAGTTCTTC.

The V call is TRBV19, the J call TRBJ1-5; D remains ambiguous. The V gene lost 3 bases and the J gene lost 6 bases, with 9 bases spanning the gap. Germline V gives CDR1 LNHDA, CDR2 SQIVND (reference sequence). The CDR3 has 13 amino acids. CDR3 region: CASSIDVAQPQHF. CDR3 nucleotide sequence: TGTGCCAGTAGTATCGATGTGGCTCAGCCCCAGCATTTT.

In its sample, this clone was seen once. V gene TRBV11-3 combines with J gene TRBJ2-2; the D gene is possibly TRBD1 (5 bases). The V end was cut by 5 bases, the J end by 3 bases, with 13 bases between. The length of the CDR3 is 15 residues. Germline CDR1 is SGHNT and CDR2 is YENEEA. The DNA for the CDR3 is TGTGCCAGCAGCCCAGGGATTTTTTACACCGGGGAGCTGTTTTTT. Amino acid sequence: CASSPGIFYTGELFF.

The CDR3 here is CASSLSPPRGRTNEKLFF. The DNA of the CDR3 is TGTGCCAGCAGTTTATCTCCCCCCAGGGGTAGAACTAATGAAAAACTGTTTTTT. The gene calls are TRBV27 and TRBJ1-4; tentatively, D is TRBD1 (6 bases). This CDR3 contains 18 residues. In germline, CDR1 is MNHEY, CDR2 SMNVEV (reference sequence). V was clipped by 0 bases and J by 1 base, with 15 bases between them.

The chain recombines TRBV11-3 with TRBJ2-3, with D possibly being TRBD2 (5 bases). The CDR3 is 15 amino acids. Germline CDR1 is SGHNT and CDR2 is YENEEA. Trimming took 2 bases from V and 2 from J, leaving 11 bases between them. CDR3 protein: CASSLQAAPTDTQYF. The CDR3 DNA is TGTGCCAGCAGCTTACAAGCGGCACCCACAGATACGCAGTATTTT.

The chain has TRBV21-1 and TRBJ2-2; the DNA was not used to check the table's D call, TRBD2. TRBV21-1 is a documented pseudogene. The CDR3 has 17 amino acids. The CDR3 DNA reads TGTGCCAGCAGCAAACGACAGCGGGGGGCGAACACCGGGGAGCTGTTTTTT. This encodes CASSKRQRGANTGELFF.

This CDR3 is CASSLGLAAFTDTQYF. The CDR3, as DNA: TGCGCCAGCAGCTTAGGACTAGCGGCCTTCACAGATACGCAGTATTTT. The rearrangement joins TRBV5-1 to TRBJ2-3; 10 nucleotides align to TRBD2. CDR3 length: 16 residues. Germline CDR1 and CDR2: SGHRS and YFSETQ. V lost 2 bases to trimming and J lost 2 bases; unmatched junction nucleotides: 5. The full variable domain, its missing parts supplied by reference TRBV5-1 and TRBJ2-3, is KAGVTQTPRYLIKTRGQQVTLSCSPISGHRSVSWYQQTPGQGLQFLFEYFSETQRNKGNFPGRFSGRQFSNSRSEMNVSTLELGDSALYLCASSLGLAAFTDTQYFGPGTRLTVL.

The chain combines TRBV11-2 with TRBJ1-1; tentatively, D is TRBD1 (5 bases). V was trimmed by 4 bases and J by 4 bases, leaving 10 bases between them. The CDR3 contains 13 residues. Germline V lookup: CDR1 SGHAT, CDR2 FQNNGV. CDR3 DNA sequence: TGTGCCAGCAGCTCTCCAGGGCTCACTGAAGCTTTCTTT. Translated: CASSSPGLTEAFF.

The J gene is TRBJ2-3, the V gene TRBV4-2, with a tentative D call TRBD1 (6 bases). V gave up 0 bases and J gave up 9 bases, with 10 bases separating them. Germline V gives CDR1 LGHNA, CDR2 YNFKEQ. The CDR3 length is 13 residues. The CDR3 reads CASSQEDSATQYF. The CDR3, as DNA: TGTGCCAGCAGCCAAGAGGACAGCGCCACGCAGTATTTT.